These 7 T cell receptor beta chains were sequenced from one sample in a study of shared clonotypes between healthy human individuals. This table comes from immunoSEQ multiplex PCR, and its TCRdb copy is limited to in-frame clones, with some not included. The sample holds approximately 640,000 clones; roughly 87% are singletons and the top ten take approximately 35%. The sample comprised memory CD8+ T cells from PBMCs. Documented subset: CD45RO+ cells pooled with CCR7-negative TemRA cells. The receptors stem from a man aged 18 to 30 in good health. Some clones in this sample may be carry-over from other donors' samples.

The DNA for the CDR3 is TGTGCCAGCAGCCTATGGGACAGCTACGAGCAGTACTTC. Encoded protein: CASSLWDSYEQYF. This chain joins TRBV5-4 and TRBJ2-7; the match to TRBD1 covers 7 bases. In germline, CDR1 is SGHNT, CDR2 YYREEE (reference sequence). This CDR3 has 13 amino acids. J gave up 3 bases and V 4 bases, and 4 bases lay outside the gene matches.

The J gene is TRBJ1-1, the V gene TRBV19, with a weak D call TRBD1 (5 bases). This CDR3 comprises 14 residues. Germline values: CDR1 LNHDA, CDR2 SQIVND (reference sequence). The V end was cut by 8 bases, the J end by 1 base, with 14 bases between. CDR3 in DNA: TGTGCCAGTGGCCCGGGACCCACGAACACTGAAGCTTTCTTT. It encodes CASGPGPTNTEAFF.

V gene TRBV7-9 combines with J gene TRBJ1-2, with a tentative D call TRBD1 (6 bases). Trimming left V 1 base short and J 7 bases short, with 10 bases between. Germline CDR1 is SEHNR and CDR2 is FQNEAQ (reference sequence). This CDR3 is built from 13 residues. The CDR3 DNA is TGTGCCAGCAGCTTAGGGGCAGGGGCTGGCTACACCTTC. Translated, it gives CASSLGAGAGYTF.

At least ten counts were recorded for this clone. V usage is TRBV5-1 and J usage is TRBJ2-2, with 7 bases matching TRBD1. Germline V lookup: CDR1 SGHRS, CDR2 YFSETQ. This CDR3 comprises 17 residues. The V gene end was trimmed by 2 bases and the J gene end by 2 bases; junction bases not matched to a gene: 9. CDR3: CASSLGYRGQNTGELFF. The CDR3 DNA reads as TGCGCCAGCAGCTTAGGGTACAGGGGCCAAAACACCGGGGAGCTGTTTTTT.

V gene TRBV28 combines with J gene TRBJ2-7, with D hard to call. The CDR3 extends over 14 amino acids. The ends were cut back, 3 bases at V and 2 bases at J, with 11 bases in the middle. Germline assignment: CDR1 MDHEN and CDR2 SYDVKM. The CDR3, as DNA: TGTGCCAGCAGTTTTGCGGACCCAGCCTACGAGCAGTACTTC. Encoded protein: CASSFADPAYEQYF.

The chain carries TRBV11-1 and TRBJ2-5, with D maybe TRBD2 (7 bases). The length of the CDR3 is 16 residues. Trimming took off 3 bases at V and 5 bases at J, with 19 bases between the two ends. The V gene's germline CDR1 is SGHAT and CDR2 FQDESV (reference sequence). The CDR3 region is CASSFTRGAGRETQYF. The DNA for the CDR3 is TGTGCCAGCAGCTTCACCCGGGGGGCAGGCCGCGAGACCCAGTACTTC.

The chain carries TRBV28 and TRBJ1-5, with TRBD1 identical over 7 bases. J was trimmed by 0 bases and V by 5 bases; bases with no gene match: 7. Germline V gene data show CDR1 as MDHEN and CDR2 as SYDVKM. This CDR3 region has 16 residues. The CDR3 bases are TGTGCCAGCAGTCTCCCGAAGGGGGCTAGCAATCAGCCCCAGCATTTT. Residues: CASSLPKGASNQPQHF.